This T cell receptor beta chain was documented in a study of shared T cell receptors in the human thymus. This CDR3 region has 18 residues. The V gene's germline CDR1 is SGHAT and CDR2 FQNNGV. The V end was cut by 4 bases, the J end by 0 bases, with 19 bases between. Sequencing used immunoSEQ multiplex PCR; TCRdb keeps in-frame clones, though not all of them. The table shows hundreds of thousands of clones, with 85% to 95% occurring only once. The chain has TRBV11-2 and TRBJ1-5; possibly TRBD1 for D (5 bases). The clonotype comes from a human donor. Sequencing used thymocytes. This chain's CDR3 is CASSSGGEGRNSNQPQHF. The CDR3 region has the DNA TGTGCCAGCAGCTCCGGGGGGGAGGGAAGGAATAGCAATCAGCCCCAGCATTTT.